Below, 32 T cell receptor beta chains from the same sample are listed, as sequenced in a study of blood T cells in healthy people across ages (dated by TCRdb to between 2014 and 2017). The library came from 5' RACE. Instrument on record: Illumina HiSeq 2500. A second about 7 to 12 cycle PCR used a sample-barcoded 5' primer and a J-beta primer mix. TCRdb passed the public sequencing reads through fastp at Q25 and MiXCR, retaining productive beta sequences. CDR3 protein sequences are deduplicated, and each keeps its most common genes and DNA. The sample includes 750,000 to 950,000 distinct CDR3 sequences, with roughly 28% observed a single time. 9.5% to 13% of the sample is held by the ten biggest clonotypes. The sample was also reused in another study, on T cells of mothers and their children.

Sequencing input: blood. Source of these receptors: a woman in her thirties or forties in good health.

This clonotype was observed at least ten times. The chain employs TRBV20-1 and TRBJ2-7, with D maybe TRBD2 (5 bases). Germline V gene data show CDR1 as DFQATT and CDR2 as SNEGSKA (reference sequence). V was shortened by 3 bases and J by 5 bases, with 11 bases between the two germline ends. CDR3 length equals 12 residues. CDR3 region: CSASQRENEQYF. In nucleotides, the CDR3 is TGCAGTGCTAGTCAGAGGGAAAACGAGCAGTACTTC.

This clonotype was picked up a small number of times. This chain joins TRBV27 and TRBJ2-5; D gene unclear. Germline V lookup: CDR1 MNHEY, CDR2 SMNVEV (reference sequence). This CDR3 contains 18 residues. The ends were cut back, 4 bases at V and 3 bases at J, with 24 bases in the middle. Here the CDR3 DNA reads TGTGCCAGCAGTTCCCCAATGAGAACGGGTCGCGGCGAAGAGACCCAGTACTTC. This encodes CASSSPMRTGRGEETQYF.

The chain uses TRBV6-1 and TRBJ2-4, with 10 bases lining up with TRBD2. Germline CDR1 reads MNHNS; CDR2 reads SASEGT. The CDR3 runs 17 residues. V gave up 2 bases and J gave up 7 bases; unmatched junction bases: 11. The CDR3 sequence: CASSERRSGGATNIQYF. Here the CDR3 DNA reads TGTGCCAGCAGTGAAAGGCGGAGCGGGGGGGCGACGAACATTCAGTACTTC.

For this clonotype: A much more abundant neighbour one base away suggests this may be a read error. CDR3 nucleotides: TGTGCCAGCAGCCCCGGGGACAGATTTAGCCCCTACGAGCAGTACTTC. This translates into CASSPGDRFSPYEQYF. The chain has TRBV7-3 and TRBJ2-7; 7 nucleotides line up with TRBD1. V gave up 5 bases and J gave up 2 bases; unmatched junction bases: 12. Germline V gene lookup returns CDR1 SGHTA and CDR2 FQGTGA. The CDR3 is 16 amino acids.

This clonotype was detected ten times or more. The chain couples TRBV7-2 to TRBJ2-7, with D possibly being TRBD1 or TRBD2 (6 bases each). Germline V gene lookup returns CDR1 SGHTA and CDR2 FQGNSA. The CDR3 loop spans 14 amino acids. Trimming took 3 bases from V and 4 from J, leaving 13 bases between them. The CDR3 is CASSFRGGTYEQYF. For the CDR3, the DNA is TGTGCCAGCAGCTTCAGGGGCGGGACTTACGAGCAGTACTTC.

The chain is built from TRBV11-3 and TRBJ2-1; either TRBD1 or TRBD2 may fit D (5 bases each). The CDR3 contains 14 residues. In germline, CDR1 is SGHNT, CDR2 YENEEA. V was cut by 5 bases and J by 7 bases, with 15 bases left in between. The CDR3 loop is CASSPGPLWNEQFF. The CDR3 region has the DNA TGTGCCAGCAGCCCGGGACCCTTATGGAATGAGCAGTTCTTC.

The chain joins TRBV4-1 to TRBJ1-5; a possible D gene is TRBD1 (5 bases). V shed 0 bases and J shed 4 bases, with 10 bases lying between them. CDR3 length equals 15 residues. The V gene's germline CDR1 is MGHRA and CDR2 YSYEKL. DNA for the CDR3: TGCGCCAGCAGCCAAGATCCGCGGGGGAATCAGCCCCAGCATTTT. Protein sequence: CASSQDPRGNQPQHF.

The chain combines TRBV27 with TRBJ1-1; D ambiguous. Trimming took 8 bases from V and 0 from J, leaving 4 bases between them. The CDR3 extends over 11 amino acids. CDR1 and CDR2 from the germline V gene are MNHEY and SMNVEV (reference sequence). The DNA of the CDR3 is TGTGCCAGCGGGGTGAACACTGAAGCTTTCTTT. It codes for CASGVNTEAFF.

The chain employs TRBV4-1 and TRBJ2-3; perhaps TRBD1 as D (5 bases). CDR3 length equals 14 residues. Germline CDR1 MGHRA, CDR2 YSYEKL. Trimming removed 0 bases at V and 5 bases at J, with 9 bases between. In nucleotides, the CDR3 is TGCGCCAGCAGCCAAGAGCAGGGAAGAGATACGCAGTATTTT. It yields the protein CASSQEQGRDTQYF.

This sequence joins TRBV5-6 and TRBJ2-7; the D is unclear. V lost 2 bases to trimming and J lost 2 bases, with 8 bases between them. The CDR3 contains 13 residues. Looked up from germline, CDR1 is SGHDT and CDR2 is YYEEEE. CDR3 sequence (DNA): TGTGCCAGCAGCTTTCAACAAACCTACGAGCAGTACTTC. Its protein is CASSFQQTYEQYF.

V is TRBV2 and J is TRBJ2-7; possible D gene TRBD2, 5 bases. This CDR3 comprises 16 residues. Trimming took off 5 bases at V and 7 bases at J, with 24 bases between the two ends. CDR1 and CDR2 (germline): SNHLY, FYNNEI. CDR3 DNA: TGTGCCAGCAGTTCCCCGCTGCTAGAGGGATACGTGGAGCAGTACTTC. Its translation: CASSSPLLEGYVEQYF.

The chain has TRBV28 and TRBJ1-2; 7 nucleotides agree with TRBD1. The CDR3 spans 15 residues. V shed 5 bases, J shed 8 bases, and the junction held 14 bases outside the gene matches. CDR1 and CDR2 (germline): MDHEN, SYDVKM. The CDR3 spells CASSVGTALSPGYTF. CDR3 nucleotides: TGTGCCAGCAGTGTCGGGACAGCCCTAAGTCCAGGCTACACCTTC.

There are a few counts of this clonotype. The chain carries TRBV7-8 and TRBJ1-3; the D is unclear. The length of the CDR3 is 15 residues. Germline V lookup: CDR1 SGHVS, CDR2 FQNEAQ. V was trimmed by 2 bases and J by 2 bases, leaving 10 bases between them. In nucleotides, the CDR3 is TGTGCCAGCAGCTTAACGAGGACCCCTGGAAACACCATATATTTT. It encodes CASSLTRTPGNTIYF.

The chain has TRBV28 and TRBJ2-7, with TRBD1 matching over 10 bases. V was pared by 6 bases and J by 2 bases, with 7 bases of the junction left unmatched. This CDR3 spans 15 amino acids. CDR1 MDHEN and CDR2 SYDVKM come from the germline V gene. CDR3 loop: CASRISGTGAYEQYF. CDR3 coding DNA: TGTGCCAGCAGAATCTCCGGGACAGGGGCCTACGAGCAGTACTTC.

A few counts support this clonotype. The genes are TRBV7-9 and TRBJ2-3; TRBD1 aligns across 9 bases. J gave up 2 bases and V 5 bases, and 5 bases lay outside the gene matches. Per the germline V gene, CDR1 is SEHNR and CDR2 is FQNEAQ (reference sequence). The CDR3 has 15 amino acids. DNA for the CDR3: TGTGCCAGCAGCGCGGGACAGGGTATCACAGATACGCAGTATTTT. Translating gives CASSAGQGITDTQYF.

The chain joins TRBV15 to TRBJ2-3; D call uncertain. There are 12 residues in the CDR3. Per germline, CDR1 LNHNV and CDR2 YYDKDF (reference sequence). Trimming took 3 bases from V and 7 from J, leaving 8 bases between them. The CDR3 protein is CATSSLDYTQYF. In DNA form, the CDR3 reads TGTGCCACCAGCAGCCTAGATTATACGCAGTATTTT. The full variable domain, in which reference TRBV15 and TRBJ2-3 provide the parts outside the CDR3, is DAMVIQNPRYQVTQFGKPVTLSCSQTLNHNVMYWYQQKSSQAPKLLFHYYDKDFNNEADTPDNFQSRRPNTSFCFLDIRSPGLGDTAMYLCATSSLDYTQYFGPGTRLTVL.

This clonotype showed up just a few times. The V call is TRBV28, the J call TRBJ2-7; D may be TRBD2 (5 bases). V was pared by 6 bases and J by 4 bases, with 19 bases between. Germline V CDR1 and CDR2: MDHEN, SYDVKM. The CDR3 extends over 15 amino acids. The CDR3 DNA is TGTGCCAGCAGCTCCAACCGGGGAAGGTCTTACGAGCAGTACTTC. Its translation: CASSSNRGRSYEQYF.

As concerns this clonotype: One junction end does not reproduce the germline sequence, and a read error may be involved. The rearrangement joins TRBV12-3 or TRBV12-4 to TRBJ1-3; no reliable D call. The CDR3 extends over 12 amino acids. In DNA form, the CDR3 reads TGCGCCAGCAGCCTGGATGGAAACACCATATATTTT. Protein product: CASSLDGNTIYF.

The chain uses TRBV5-1 and TRBJ1-6; unclear D gene. The V gene's germline CDR1 is SGHRS and CDR2 YFSETQ. V shed 6 bases and J shed 7 bases, with 17 bases lying between them. CDR3 length: 15 amino acids. This chain's CDR3 is CASTVDLTGNSPLHF. For the CDR3, the DNA is TGCGCCAGCACCGTTGACCTTACGGGGAATTCACCCCTCCACTTT.

This clonotype was picked up many times. The rearrangement links TRBV12-3 or TRBV12-4 to TRBJ1-1; 7 positions agree with TRBD1. The V segment lost 5 bases and the J segment 7 bases; nucleotides outside the gene matches: 1. The CDR3 contains 11 residues. The chain's CDR3 is CASSPGGEAFF. For the CDR3, the DNA is TGTGCCAGCAGTCCAGGGGGTGAAGCTTTCTTT.

The rearrangement uses TRBV4-2 and TRBJ2-6; 9 nucleotides align to TRBD1. Germline V gives CDR1 LGHNA, CDR2 YNFKEQ. The CDR3 loop spans 17 amino acids. The junction had 4 bases not matched to a gene; V was cut back by 4 bases and J by 0 bases. CDR3 loop: CASSPDRGDSGANVLTF. Here the CDR3 DNA reads TGTGCCAGCAGCCCTGACAGGGGGGACTCTGGGGCCAACGTCCTGACTTTC.

The CDR3: CAISESAQAPGSTEAFF. DNA of the CDR3: TGTGCCATCAGTGAGTCAGCGCAGGCCCCGGGAAGCACTGAAGCTTTCTTT. V is TRBV10-3 and J is TRBJ1-1, with D unclear. Germline V gene data show CDR1 as ENHRY and CDR2 as SYGVKD. The CDR3 consists of 17 residues. The V gene lost 0 bases and the J gene lost 4 bases, with 18 bases spanning the gap.

This clonotype was seen repeatedly, ten times or more. J is TRBJ1-5 and V is TRBV20-1; D uncertain. The CDR3 length is 13 residues. Trimming removed 6 bases from V and 6 bases from J, with 15 bases in between. Germline-derived CDR1 and CDR2 are DFQATT and SNEGSKA (reference sequence). CDR3 amino acids: CSATGQWGQPQHF. DNA for the CDR3: TGCAGTGCCACGGGCCAGTGGGGTCAGCCCCAGCATTTT.

This clonotype was detected ten times or more. The chain uses TRBV7-2 and TRBJ2-3; D unresolved. Per the germline V gene, CDR1 is SGHTA and CDR2 is FQGNSA. V was cut by 4 bases and J by 4 bases, with 3 bases left in between. CDR3 length: 11 residues. CDR3 nucleotide sequence: TGTGCCAGCAGCTATGCAGATACGCAGTATTTT. It yields the protein CASSYADTQYF.

The chain recombines TRBV4-1 with TRBJ2-5, with D hard to call. The V gene lost 2 bases and the J gene lost 3 bases, with 10 bases spanning the gap. CDR1 is MGHRA, CDR2 YSYEKL, per germline. The CDR3 loop spans 14 amino acids. This CDR3 reads CASSQRIGEETQYF. DNA for the CDR3: TGCGCCAGCAGCCAAAGGATCGGAGAAGAGACCCAGTACTTC.

There are many counts of this clonotype. This sequence joins TRBV28 and TRBJ2-4, with D hard to call. The germline V and J ends were trimmed by 6 bases and 8 bases, with 14 bases remaining between them. The CDR3 sequence is 13 residues long. In germline, CDR1 is MDHEN, CDR2 SYDVKM. The DNA of the CDR3 is TGTGCCAGCAGCTTCCCCGAGACGGACATTCAGTACTTC. Encoded protein: CASSFPETDIQYF.

In the case of this clonotype: A much larger clone differs by one base, so this may be a read error. The genes are TRBV20-1 and TRBJ2-7, with 10 positions matching TRBD1. The CDR3 loop spans 14 amino acids. Germline lookup yields CDR1 DFQATT and CDR2 SNEGSKA (reference sequence). V shed 4 bases and J 5 bases; nucleotides not matched to a gene: 8. CDR3 bases: TGCAGTGCTATAGACGGACAGGGGGGAGACGAGCAGTACTTC. Translation: CSAIDGQGGDEQYF.

This clonotype came up a few times. The chain uses TRBV12-3 or TRBV12-4 and TRBJ2-5; TRBD1 matches at 9 bases. This CDR3 contains 15 residues. The V gene end was trimmed by 3 bases and the J gene end by 5 bases; junction bases not matched to a gene: 7. The CDR3 sequence is CASSFRDRDVETQYF. CDR3 DNA: TGTGCCAGCAGTTTCCGGGACAGGGACGTGGAGACCCAGTACTTC.

The rearrangement joins TRBV20-1 to TRBJ1-3; no definite D call. With 0 bases removed from V and 0 bases from J, the gap between germline ends came to 12 bases. CDR1 and CDR2 (germline): DFQATT, SNEGSKA (reference sequence). The CDR3 consists of 16 residues. CDR3 in DNA: TGCAGTGCTAGAGATGAGAAGAGACTCTCTGGAAACACCATATATTTT. Translation: CSARDEKRLSGNTIYF.

On this clonotype: This may stem from a read error, because a much larger clone lies one nucleotide away. V is TRBV7-2 and J is TRBJ2-7; D gene ambiguous. This CDR3 region has 13 residues. The germline gives CDR1 SGHTA, CDR2 FQGNSA. In nucleotides, the CDR3 is TGTGTCAGCAGCCTAGGGCTGCTCGGCGAGCAGTACTTC. Translating it yields CVSSLGLLGEQYF.

The chain is built from TRBV20-1 and TRBJ1-1; D may be TRBD1 (5 bases). Per germline, CDR1 DFQATT and CDR2 SNEGSKA (reference sequence). The germline V and J ends were trimmed by 3 bases and 5 bases, with 13 bases remaining between them. The length of the CDR3 is 13 residues. DNA of the CDR3: TGCAGTGCTAGTCTACAGGCTAATACTGAAGCTTTCTTT. Its protein is CSASLQANTEAFF.

This clonotype has a count of ten or more. The V gene is TRBV4-3, the J gene TRBJ2-4; perhaps D is TRBD1 or TRBD2 (5 bases each). Germline V gene data show CDR1 as LGHNA and CDR2 as YSLEER. This CDR3 contains 15 residues. The V end lost 4 bases, the J end lost 8 bases, and 18 bases lay between the germline ends. This CDR3 is CASSLRGAPEDIQYF. DNA of the CDR3: TGCGCCAGCAGCCTTAGAGGGGCCCCTGAGGACATTCAGTACTTC.